This TCR beta chain derives from a study of blood T cells in healthy people across ages (dated by TCRdb to the mid-2010s). Regarding the complete study: In model experiments, template switching captured about one uniquely barcoded TCR beta cDNA molecule for every two T cells. To avoid experimental bias, donors of different ages were spread randomly across the sequencing lanes. For two donors (one aged 18 to 29 and one aged 80 or older), the study analyzed two additional independent replicas of 1 million unique cDNA reads from the same blood draw. The study measured age-related changes in TCR beta repertoire diversity using deep sequencing normalized with unique cDNA molecular identifiers. Donors were grouped into four age groups: young (average 16 years), middle-aged (roughly 38), aged (around 60) and long-lived (about 90).

Summary of the overall study and its limitations: Observed TCR beta diversity per million T cells fell roughly linearly with age, and a significant reduction was already apparent by age roughly 41. Compared with the aged group, the long-lived group had more naive CD4+ T cells, fewer expanded clones and increased TCR diversity, a pattern suggesting age selection. Because the CMV infection status of the donors was unknown, age-related changes in expanded clonotypes may potentially have been confounded. The percentage of naive T cells measured by flow cytometry correlated strongly with observed TCR beta diversity. Because profiling used bulk unsorted PBMCs, naive and antigen-experienced compartments could not be compared conclusively. Total diversity estimates from one million sequenced T cells were considered lower bounds and underestimates.

The CDR3 covers 15 residues, taking in both the cysteine and the phenylalanine. The kept DNA is CDR3 alone, 45 bases in frame from the first base. The junction carries 12 bases between V and J, which are trimmed by 1 base and 4 bases respectively. The CDR1 and CDR2 encoded by the germline V gene are SGHDN and FVKESK. Donors were under 40 systemically healthy Caucasian individuals from Russia aged roughly 6 to 95 years. Each donor gave about 9.7 milliliters of peripheral blood, drawn into EDTA-treated Vacutainer tubes. Ficoll-Paque density-gradient centrifugation was used to isolate PBMCs, with at least 7 million per sample. Trizol reagent was used to extract total RNA from the PBMCs, yielding at least 5 micrograms per sample. The percentages of naive CD45RAhigh/CD27high T cells were determined by flow cytometry on a PBMC aliquot from every donor. Library preparation used 5' RACE. Sequenced on an Illumina HiSeq 2500. A second 7 to 11 cycle PCR used a sample-barcoded 5' primer and a J-beta primer mix. A template-switch 5' adaptor carrying 12 random nucleotides introduced a unique molecular identifier onto each TCR beta cDNA molecule. Each sample yielded at least 3 million CDR3-containing paired-end reads. First-strand cDNA was synthesized from all RNA with the Mint cDNA synthesis kit, primed by a TRBC-specific oligonucleotide. After uracil-DNA glycosylase treatment, a first 18-cycle PCR used universal primers M1SS and BC2_uni_R on all cDNA. In the original analysis: For normalization, 1 million high-quality reads, each with a distinct molecular identifier, were randomly selected from each sample. Reads sharing molecular identifiers were discarded rather than binned into consensus sequences. MiTCR, run with a Q25 quality threshold and the strictest error-elimination algorithm, handled CDR3 identification, clonotype clustering and error correction. A nonparametric unseen species model with Euler transformation was used to estimate lower-bound total TCR beta diversity. Using fastp at Q25 and MiXCR, TCRdb reprocessed the public reads and kept productive beta chains. CDR3 protein sequences are deduplicated, and each keeps its most common genes and DNA. Clone size and V and J calls follow TCRdb, not the original study. The sample has approximately 850,000 distinct CDR3 sequences on record, about 62% of them singletons. The top ten clones comprise roughly 22% of the sample.

On this clonotype: Its antigen is not yet known. No qualities accompany the bases; no much larger clone lies one base away.

The sequencing sample was made of blood. The chain joins TRBV14 to TRBJ2-3, with TRBD2 tentatively as D gene (5 bases match). This clonotype originated in a man aged 30 to 45 in good health. CDR3 loop: CASSQGGQYADTQYF. The bases are TGTGCCAGCAGCCAAGGAGGGCAGTACGCAGATACGCAGTATTTT.